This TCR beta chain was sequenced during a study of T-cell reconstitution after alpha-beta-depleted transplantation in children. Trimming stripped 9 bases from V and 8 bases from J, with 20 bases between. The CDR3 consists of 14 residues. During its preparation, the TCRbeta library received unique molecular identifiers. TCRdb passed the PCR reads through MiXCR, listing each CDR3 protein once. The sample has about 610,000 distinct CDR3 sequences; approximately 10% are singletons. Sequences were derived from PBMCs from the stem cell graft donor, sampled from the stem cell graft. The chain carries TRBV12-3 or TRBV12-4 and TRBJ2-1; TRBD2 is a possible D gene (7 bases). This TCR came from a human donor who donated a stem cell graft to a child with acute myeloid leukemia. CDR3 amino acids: CASGGGGSRHEQFF. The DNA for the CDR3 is TGTGCCAGTGGGGGCGGCGGGAGTCGGCATGAGCAGTTCTTC.